Sequencing of this T cell receptor (beta chain) was carried out in a study of cytomegalovirus exposure and HLA in healthy donors (dated by TCRdb to about 2017). Regarding the study in general: An earlier analysis of some 500 of the donors reported 276 Gb of sequence data and roughly 100 million unique TCR beta sequences from about 200 million T cells. To predict cytomegalovirus infection status, the study brought together high-throughput TCR immunosequencing, statistical association of individual TCRs with disease status, and machine learning. Because of strong linkage in the cohort, five DR-DQ haplotypes were treated as single units for association and clustering. The number of typed donors differed by locus: roughly 629-630 for A, B, C, DRB1 and DQB1; some 500 for DQA1; 606 for DPA1; and around 470 for DPB1. HLA typing covered class I and class II loci at four-digit resolution. Of the roughly 400 genotyped donors, around 81% fell in the genetic ancestry cluster associated with self-reported Caucasian donors. Among a few hundred genotyped donors of the cohort, an average of approximately 240,000 unique TCR beta nucleotide sequences were sequenced per donor, 15% to 20% of them non-productive. Rather than drawing on any new phenotypic data, the later analysis identified candidate immune exposures from TCR beta sequences and the way those sequences occurred across donors. A later analysis re-analyzed previously published TCR beta repertoires from about 730 donors and added high-resolution HLA genotyping to study TCR occurrence patterns. Donor age, sex, ethnicity and CMV serostatus were collected together with the repertoire data. An earlier analysis of roughly 600 of the donors used high-throughput TCR beta sequencing to judge whether each TCR beta V gene segment behaved as functional or pseudogenic. All discovery cohort repertoires had been generated on a single sequencing platform. In addition to the first cohort of approximately 650 subjects, a separate validation cohort of 120 different subjects was used. In a later genetic analysis, genome-wide SNP genotypes for about 55% of the roughly 670 donors were used, and that subset was treated as a discovery cohort. About 280 gigabases of sequencing data and 70 million to 100 million unique TCR sequences made up an early release that covered some 640 HLA-typed donors. The study aimed to test whether cataloging public T cell receptors could reveal signatures of past pathogen exposure. The study profiled the T cell repertoires of hundreds of subjects by immunosequencing and related them to cytomegalovirus serostatus. On the study overall, not on this receptor specifically: In an earlier analysis of a few hundred of the donors, most TCR beta V segments were observed in productive rearrangements about 90% or about 30% of the time, broadly matching IMGT annotations. The study gave a list of roughly 150 TCR beta chains associated with cytomegalovirus. In vitro tests confirmed that a few of the cytomegalovirus-associated TCR beta chains recognize cytomegalovirus antigens. Linkage disequilibrium might explain the correlated functional status among segregating V segments, but an unknown experimental factor could not be ruled out. When HLA alleles, especially DR and DQ, strongly co-occurred, TCR associations were difficult to assign to individual alleles. Because HLA typing was unavailable for some donors at each locus, only the typed subset was used in association tests. The classifier was reported to diagnose cytomegalovirus status with high specificity and sensitivity in both the original cohort and the validation cohort. Most TCR sequences were observed very rarely across donors, whereas some public TCRs were present in many individuals. Immune exposure information for the cohort was limited to CMV serostatus. The authors suggested that the approach could potentially be extended to other disease states and immunological phenotypes. In this cohort, only TCR beta chains were sequenced, and detectable features were limited by the absence of alpha or paired-chain data. A later analysis found that most CMV-associated TCR beta chains appeared HLA-restricted, with HLA associations seemingly driven largely by CMV exposure. A later genetic analysis reported fewer N-insertions in productive TCRs among donors in an Asian-associated ancestry cluster than the 666-donor mean. A group of highly shared sequence variants was considered likely to be a technical artifact of the sequencing pipeline. In a later analysis, TCR association rates were found to vary across HLA loci, with the most associated TCRs seen for DRB1 alleles and the fewest for HLA-C alleles. Some IMGT-functional V segments, including TRBV6-2 and TRBV6-3, could not be distinguished by the 87-base-pair reads and were therefore excluded. Because counts were too low, about 18 rarely observed V segments, including chromosome 9 orphons, were excluded from the earlier analysis of around 640 of the donors. The presence/absence analyses assumed that sequencing depth was roughly uniform across donors, and that assumption may not be true. In a later analysis, several top co-occurrence clusters were reported to appear linked to parvovirus B19, influenza, CMV and Epstein-Barr virus. In a later analysis, HLA-associated TCR beta chains were found to be more clonally expanded and to have lower generation probabilities than equally common non-associated chains. A later genetic analysis associated a missense DCLRE1C variant with V-gene and J-gene trimming of TCR beta chains, and an independent cohort replicated the association. A further reported finding was that TCR beta sequences accurately predicted the HLA-A and HLA-B alleles for most subjects in the first cohort. In a later analysis, 15,000 to 20,000 TCR beta sequences were associated with specific HLA alleles at a false discovery rate of 0.05.

The junction shows trimming of 1 base on V and 2 bases on J, plus 15 bases between the germline ends. The CDR3 runs 16 residues from the cysteine to the phenylalanine. Only the CDR3 region is kept as DNA, spanning 48 bases read in frame from base 1. Via the germline V gene (reference sequence), CDR1 is SGHNT and CDR2 YYREEE. Library generation was performed with the immunoSEQ multiplex PCR assay. For the multiplex PCR, a mixture combining 60 forward primers for TCR Vbeta segments and 13 reverse primers for TCR Jbeta segments was used. The CDR3 region of rearranged TCR beta genes was amplified from genomic DNA with a multiplex PCR assay. On the Illumina HiSeq System, the amplified TCR beta libraries were sequenced as 87-base-pair reads. In the paper's pipeline: A later analysis tallied around 82 million unique TCR beta chains across the 666 repertoires, and about 12 million of those chains were shared by two or more donors. A nearest-neighbor algorithm error-corrected the raw reads and collapsed the reads into unique sequences, merging closely related sequences to remove PCR and sequencing errors. V, D and J gene segments were assigned by aligning CDR3 sequences to IMGT reference sequences. For a sequence to be retained, a match of at least six nucleotides to both a V gene segment and a J gene segment was required. Rearrangements were called productive when the CDR3 lacked stop codons and stayed in frame with V and J; all others were non-productive. CDR3 was defined by IMGT convention, running from the second conserved V-encoded cysteine to the conserved J-encoded phenylalanine. Sequences without an unambiguous match to a single V gene segment were excluded from the earlier analysis of almost 600 of the donors. An earlier analysis of several hundred of the donors classified V segments as functional when productive rearrangements were above 56.7% and as segregating when the standard deviation between donors was above 5%. A statistical classification framework was built for diagnosing cytomegalovirus status from the catalog of TCR beta chain sequences. In a later analysis, V and J genes were assigned by comparing TCR nucleotide sequences against IMGT/GENE-DB human TR gene sequences. A later analysis assigned CDR3 sequences and most-parsimonious VDJ recombination scenarios with the TCRdist pipeline. In a later analysis, every TCR beta chain was defined by the combination of its CDR3 amino acid sequence and its V-gene family, and reads without a unique V-gene family were dropped. A later analysis removed 450 to 600 highly shared, low-generation-probability nucleotide sequences to deal with suspected cross-contamination and a sequencing artifact. In a later analysis, a clonal expansion index for each public chain was calculated from normalized within-repertoire ranks of inferred template counts. A later analysis computed generation probabilities with a VDJ recombination model fitted to out-of-frame rearrangements, and checked the results against IGoR. A later analysis scored TCR-TCR, TCR-HLA and TCR-CMV co-occurrence with hypergeometric tests, applying a repertoire-size bias correction to TCR pairs. A later analysis estimated false discovery rates by permuting HLA or CMV assignments 20 times. In a later analysis, co-occurring TCRs were grouped with DBSCAN, and TCRdist sequence similarity was added when clustering was performed within HLA-allele-positive subsets. Repertoires with fewer than 30,000 or more than 120,000 public chains, plus five repertoires with anomalous nucleotide sharing, were excluded from co-occurrence clustering. TCRdb provides this immuneACCESS table in a form limited to in-frame rearrangements. Some clones are lacking; in checked studies, under half of them reflect an unresolved V gene, and why the rest are absent is not known. Clone size and the V and J calls come from that table; the DNA yielded D and trimming. The sample data list under 140,000 clones, and around 76% of these were observed just once. The top ten hold around an eighth of the sample.

Comment on this clone: Its antigen specificity is not known. Per-base qualities were not stored, and no clone one base away is much larger.

In total, approximately 610 healthy bone marrow donors made up the cohort. At the time of sampling, all cohort members were nominally healthy, though unrecorded immune exposures were likely present. The donor tested CMV seropositive, placing the donor among the approximately 290 seropositive members of the cohort. Each donor provided a peripheral blood sample, and peripheral blood mononuclear cells were used for TCR beta sequencing. The Qiagen DNeasy Blood Extraction Kit was used to extract genomic DNA from the blood cell samples. Source material: PBMCs. This receptor was taken from a man aged 25 to 40 in good health and CMV-seropositive. Recombination connected TRBV5-4 to TRBJ1-2, with a weak D call of TRBD1 (5 bases match). The CDR3 sequence is CASSLIGAGWNYGYTF. The DNA sequence is as follows: TGTGCCAGCAGCTTGATAGGGGCAGGGTGGAACTATGGCTACACCTTC.